This T cell receptor beta chain was captured in a study of early stage breast cancer tumors. Looking at the study overall: Average read coverage per sample was around 10-fold. Whole-study findings and limits: Blood repertoires resembled normal breast more than tumor.

With respect to this clone: The target antigen is unknown.

The CDR3 totals 15 residues. The germline V and J ends were trimmed by 5 bases and 0 bases, with 12 bases remaining between them. In germline, CDR1 is SGHNT, CDR2 YENEEA. Profiled with immunoSEQ multiplex PCR; TCRdb holds only in-frame clones, not every one. This repertoire shows more than 65,000 clones, around 80% found once; its top ten account for about 4.8%. V gene TRBV11-3 combines with J gene TRBJ2-3; D gene uncertain. This clonotype was obtained from a person in their 40s with breast cancer. Sequencing used blood. DNA of the CDR3: TGTGCCAGCAGCCCGGACGCGACTAGCACAGATACGCAGTATTTT. Translated, it gives CASSPDATSTDTQYF.